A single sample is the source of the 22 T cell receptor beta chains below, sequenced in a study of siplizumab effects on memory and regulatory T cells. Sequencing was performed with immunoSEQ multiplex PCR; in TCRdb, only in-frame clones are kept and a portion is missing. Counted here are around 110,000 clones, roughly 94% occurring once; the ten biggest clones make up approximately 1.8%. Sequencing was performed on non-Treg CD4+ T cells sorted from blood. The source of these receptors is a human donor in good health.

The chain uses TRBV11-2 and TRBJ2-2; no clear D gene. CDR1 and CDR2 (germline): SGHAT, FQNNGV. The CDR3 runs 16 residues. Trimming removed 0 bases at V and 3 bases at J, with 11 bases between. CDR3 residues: CASSLDLARHTGELFF. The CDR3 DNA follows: TGTGCCAGCAGCTTAGATTTGGCCAGGCACACCGGGGAGCTGTTTTTT.

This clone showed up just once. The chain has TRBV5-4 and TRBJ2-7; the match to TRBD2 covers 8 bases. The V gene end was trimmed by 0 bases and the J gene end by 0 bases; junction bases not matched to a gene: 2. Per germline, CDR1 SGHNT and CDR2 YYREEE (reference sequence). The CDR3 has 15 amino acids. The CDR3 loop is CASSLGGRSSYEQYF. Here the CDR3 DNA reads TGTGCCAGCAGCTTGGGCGGGAGGAGCTCCTACGAGCAGTACTTC. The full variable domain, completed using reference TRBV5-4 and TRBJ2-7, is ETGVTQSPTHLIKTRGQQVTLRCSSQSGHNTVSWYQQALGQGPQFIFQYYREEENGRGNFPPRFSGLQFPNYSSELNVNALELDDSALYLCASSLGGRSSYEQYFGPGTRLTVT.

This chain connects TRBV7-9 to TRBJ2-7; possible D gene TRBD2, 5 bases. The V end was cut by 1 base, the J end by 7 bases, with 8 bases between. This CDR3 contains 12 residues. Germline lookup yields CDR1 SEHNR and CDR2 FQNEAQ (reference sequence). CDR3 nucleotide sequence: TGTGCCAGCAGCTTAGGGACGGGAGAGCAGTACTTC. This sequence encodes CASSLGTGEQYF.

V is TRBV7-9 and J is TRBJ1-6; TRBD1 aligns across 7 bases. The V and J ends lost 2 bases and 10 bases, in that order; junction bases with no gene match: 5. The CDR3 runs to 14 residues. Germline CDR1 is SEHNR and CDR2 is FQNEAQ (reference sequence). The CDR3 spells CASSLFQGGSPLHF. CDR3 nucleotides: TGTGCCAGCAGCTTATTCCAGGGGGGCTCACCCCTCCACTTT.

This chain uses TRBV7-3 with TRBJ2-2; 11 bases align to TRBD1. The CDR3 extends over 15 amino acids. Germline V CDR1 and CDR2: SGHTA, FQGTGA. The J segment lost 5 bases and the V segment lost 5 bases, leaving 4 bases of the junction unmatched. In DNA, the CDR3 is TGTGCCAGCAGCCGGGACAGGGGGTTAACCGGGGAGCTGTTTTTT. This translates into CASSRDRGLTGELFF.

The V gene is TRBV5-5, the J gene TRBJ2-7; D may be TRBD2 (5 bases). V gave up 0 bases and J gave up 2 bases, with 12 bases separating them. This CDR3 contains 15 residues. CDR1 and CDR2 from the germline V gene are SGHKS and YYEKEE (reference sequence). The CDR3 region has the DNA TGTGCCAGCAGCTTGGGGCGGGTATCTCCCTACGAGCAGTACTTC. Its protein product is CASSLGRVSPYEQYF.

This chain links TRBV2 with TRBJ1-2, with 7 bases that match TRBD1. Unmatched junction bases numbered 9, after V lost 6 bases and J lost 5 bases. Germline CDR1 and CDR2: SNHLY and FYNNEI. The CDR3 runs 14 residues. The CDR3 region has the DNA TGTGCCAGCAGCCTATGGACAGGAGTGTATGGCTACACCTTC. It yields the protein CASSLWTGVYGYTF.

The CDR3 DNA follows: TGTGCCAGCAGCGTAAGCGGGGGGGCCGATGAGACCCAGTACTTC. Encoded protein: CASSVSGGADETQYF. The genes are TRBV9 and TRBJ2-5, with 10 bases identical to TRBD2. J lost 5 bases, V lost 1 base, and 5 bases had no gene match. The CDR3 is 15 amino acids. Germline CDR1 and CDR2: SGDLS and YYNGEE.

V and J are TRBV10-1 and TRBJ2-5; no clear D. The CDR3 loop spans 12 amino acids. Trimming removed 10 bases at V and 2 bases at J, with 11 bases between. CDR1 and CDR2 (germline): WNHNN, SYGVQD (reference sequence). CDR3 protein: CATSGGQETQYF. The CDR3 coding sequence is TGCGCCACCTCCGGTGGACAAGAGACCCAGTACTTC.

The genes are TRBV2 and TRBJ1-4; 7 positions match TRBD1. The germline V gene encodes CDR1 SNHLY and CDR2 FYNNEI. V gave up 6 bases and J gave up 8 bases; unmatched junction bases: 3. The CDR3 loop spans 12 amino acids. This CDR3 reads CASSQGGEKLFF. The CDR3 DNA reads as TGTGCCAGCAGCCAAGGGGGCGAAAAACTGTTTTTT.

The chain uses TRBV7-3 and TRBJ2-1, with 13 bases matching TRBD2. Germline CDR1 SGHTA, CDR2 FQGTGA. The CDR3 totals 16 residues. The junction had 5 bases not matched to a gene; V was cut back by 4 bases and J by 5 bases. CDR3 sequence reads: CASSSTGTSGNNEQFF. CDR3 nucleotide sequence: TGTGCCAGCAGCTCGACCGGGACTAGCGGGAACAATGAGCAGTTCTTC.

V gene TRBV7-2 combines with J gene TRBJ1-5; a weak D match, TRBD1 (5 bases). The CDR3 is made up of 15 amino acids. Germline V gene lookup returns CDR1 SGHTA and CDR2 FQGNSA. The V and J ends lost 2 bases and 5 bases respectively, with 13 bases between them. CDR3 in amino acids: CASSLQGGRDQPQHF. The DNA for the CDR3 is TGTGCCAGCAGCTTACAGGGTGGTAGGGATCAGCCCCAGCATTTT.

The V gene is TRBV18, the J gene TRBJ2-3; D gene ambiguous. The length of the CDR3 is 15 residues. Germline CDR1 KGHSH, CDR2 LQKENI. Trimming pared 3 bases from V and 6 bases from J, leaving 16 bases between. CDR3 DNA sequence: TGTGCCAGCTCACCGAACTGGGTTTCCGGGGATACGCAGTATTTT. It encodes CASSPNWVSGDTQYF.

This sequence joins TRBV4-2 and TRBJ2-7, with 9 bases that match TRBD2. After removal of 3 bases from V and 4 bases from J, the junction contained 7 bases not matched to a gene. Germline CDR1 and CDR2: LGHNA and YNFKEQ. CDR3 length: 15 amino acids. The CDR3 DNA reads TGTGCCAGCAGCCAGGGAGCGGGAGGAACGTACGAGCAGTACTTC. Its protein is CASSQGAGGTYEQYF.

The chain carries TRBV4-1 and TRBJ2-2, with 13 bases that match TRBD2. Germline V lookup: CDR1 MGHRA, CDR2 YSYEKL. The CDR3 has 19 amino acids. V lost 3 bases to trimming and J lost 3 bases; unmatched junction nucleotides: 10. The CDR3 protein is CASSHHSLAGGLDTGELFF. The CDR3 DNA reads TGCGCCAGCAGCCACCATTCACTAGCGGGGGGGCTAGACACCGGGGAGCTGTTTTTT.

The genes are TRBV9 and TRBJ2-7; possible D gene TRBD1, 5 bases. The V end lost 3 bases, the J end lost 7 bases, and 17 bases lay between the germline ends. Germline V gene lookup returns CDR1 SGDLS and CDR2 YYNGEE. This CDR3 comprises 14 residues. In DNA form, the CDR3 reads TGTGCCAGCAGCGCGACAGCTACCCCGAGGGAGCAGTACTTC. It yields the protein CASSATATPREQYF.

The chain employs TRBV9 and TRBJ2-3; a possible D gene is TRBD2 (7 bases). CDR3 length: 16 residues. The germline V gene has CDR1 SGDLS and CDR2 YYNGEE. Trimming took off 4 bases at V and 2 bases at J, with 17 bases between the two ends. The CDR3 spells CASSLGGVSSTDTQYF. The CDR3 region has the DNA TGTGCCAGCAGCCTAGGGGGGGTATCGTCCACAGATACGCAGTATTTT.

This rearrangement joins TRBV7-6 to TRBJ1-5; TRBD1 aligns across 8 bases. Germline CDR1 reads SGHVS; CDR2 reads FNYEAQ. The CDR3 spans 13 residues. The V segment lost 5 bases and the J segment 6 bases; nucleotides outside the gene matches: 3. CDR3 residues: CASSPTGGQPQHF. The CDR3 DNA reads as TGTGCCAGCAGCCCTACAGGGGGTCAGCCCCAGCATTTT.

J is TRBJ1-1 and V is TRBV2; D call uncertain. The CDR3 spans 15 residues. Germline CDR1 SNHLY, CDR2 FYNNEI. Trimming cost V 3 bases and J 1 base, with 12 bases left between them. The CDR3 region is CASSDLGLQNTEAFF. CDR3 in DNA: TGTGCCAGCAGTGATCTAGGTCTGCAGAACACTGAAGCTTTCTTT.

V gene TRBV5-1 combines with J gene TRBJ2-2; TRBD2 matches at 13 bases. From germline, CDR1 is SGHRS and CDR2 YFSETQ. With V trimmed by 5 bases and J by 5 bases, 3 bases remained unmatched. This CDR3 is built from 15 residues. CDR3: CASRGTSGATGELFF. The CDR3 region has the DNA TGCGCCAGCAGGGGGACTAGCGGGGCTACCGGGGAGCTGTTTTTT.

The CDR3 coding sequence is TGTGCTAGTGGTTTCGGGCGGTTCAATCAGCCCCAGCATTTT. It is translated as CASGFGRFNQPQHF. The V call is TRBV12-5, the J call TRBJ1-5; D not certain. Germline CDR1 and CDR2: LGHNT and FRNRAP. The CDR3 extends over 14 amino acids. V gave up 3 bases and J gave up 3 bases, with 9 bases separating them. The full variable domain, completed using reference TRBV12-5 and TRBJ1-5, is DARVTQTPRHKVTEMGQEVTMRCQPILGHNTVFWYRQTMMQGLELLAYFRNRAPLDDSGMPKDRFSAEMPDATLATLKIQPSEPRDSAVYFCASGFGRFNQPQHFGDGTRLSIL.

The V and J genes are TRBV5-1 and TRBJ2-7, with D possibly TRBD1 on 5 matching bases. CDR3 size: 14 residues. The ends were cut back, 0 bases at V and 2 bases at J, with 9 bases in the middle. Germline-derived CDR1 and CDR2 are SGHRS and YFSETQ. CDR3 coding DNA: TGCGCCAGCAGCTTGGCAGGGCGGCCCTACGAGCAGTACTTC. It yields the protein CASSLAGRPYEQYF.